Shown below are 8 T cell receptor beta chains from a single sample sequenced in a study of a mutant IDH1 vaccine in newly diagnosed glioma. Antigen specificity for these receptors is unknown. Clones were sequenced by immunoSEQ multiplex PCR, and TCRdb holds only the in-frame ones, with some missing. The table lists 84,000 or so clones, roughly 77% of them singletons, with roughly 5.2% in the top ten. Documented time point: week 47, end of study. Doses of 300 ug of mutant IDH1 20-mer peptide were given with topical imiquimod. The sequences come from PBMCs, collected from a glioma patient whose treatment included an IDH1 peptide vaccine. The receptors were sampled from a man in his forties with glioma.

The chain carries TRBV28 and TRBJ2-5; D tentatively fits TRBD1 or TRBD2 (6 bases each). The CDR3 has 16 amino acids. Germline V gives CDR1 MDHEN, CDR2 SYDVKM. Deletions cut 6 bases from V and 2 bases from J, with 19 bases between. CDR3: CASSPGGGGGQETQYF. CDR3 sequence (DNA): TGTGCCAGCAGCCCCGGGGGTGGGGGCGGGCAAGAGACCCAGTACTTC.

In this sample, this clone turned up once. The chain couples TRBV2 to TRBJ2-1, with 7 bases lining up with TRBD1. Germline assignment: CDR1 SNHLY and CDR2 FYNNEI. The V gene end was trimmed by 5 bases and the J gene end by 5 bases; junction bases not matched to a gene: 3. This CDR3 spans 13 amino acids. CDR3 nucleotide sequence: TGTGCCAGCAGTCTGCAGGGGGACAATGAGCAGTTCTTC. This codes for CASSLQGDNEQFF.

The genes are TRBV4-3 and TRBJ1-1; D uncertain. CDR3 length equals 14 residues. The V end lost 3 bases, the J end lost 3 bases, and 11 bases lay between the germline ends. Germline CDR1 is LGHNA and CDR2 is YSLEER. CDR3 in amino acids: CASSQGPGDTEAFF. DNA for the CDR3: TGCGCCAGCAGCCAGGGCCCTGGAGACACTGAAGCTTTCTTT.

This clone came up a few times. The chain joins TRBV2 to TRBJ1-5, with D perhaps matching TRBD1 (5 bases). V gave up 5 bases and J gave up 6 bases, with 17 bases separating them. The CDR3 length is 15 residues. Germline V gives CDR1 SNHLY, CDR2 FYNNEI. CDR3 protein: CASSLGLTARQPQHF. CDR3 nucleotide sequence: TGTGCCAGCAGTCTGGGACTTACCGCACGTCAGCCCCAGCATTTT.

The chain uses TRBV30 and TRBJ2-1, with D maybe TRBD2 (6 bases). Germline V gene sequence: CDR1 GTSNPN, CDR2 SVGIG (reference sequence). The V gene lost 0 bases and the J gene lost 5 bases, with 14 bases spanning the gap. The CDR3 contains 15 residues. The DNA of the CDR3 is TGTGCCTGGAGTGTAGGGCGGGGTGGGAACAATGAGCAGTTCTTC. Its protein is CAWSVGRGGNNEQFF.

As DNA, the CDR3 is TGTGCCAGCAGCTTAGGGGACAGTTATAATGAAAAACTGTTTTTT. This encodes CASSLGDSYNEKLFF. This chain joins TRBV7-9 and TRBJ1-4; TRBD1 matches at 7 bases. The CDR3 contains 15 residues. Trimming cost V 1 base and J 4 bases; bases outside gene matches: 3. Germline CDR1 reads SEHNR; CDR2 reads FQNEAQ (reference sequence).

This clone was seen just once. The rearrangement links TRBV28 to TRBJ2-2, with D hard to call. The V gene's germline CDR1 is MDHEN and CDR2 SYDVKM. V was shortened by 6 bases and J by 4 bases, with 18 bases between the two germline ends. The CDR3 totals 16 residues. The CDR3 nucleotides are TGTGCCAGCAGCTCCCCGCGCGGTGCTATCACCGGGGAGCTGTTTTTT. It translates to CASSSPRGAITGELFF.

The chain employs TRBV28 and TRBJ2-7; D is undetermined. V lost 8 bases and J 0 bases, leaving 5 bases between the germline ends. CDR1 and CDR2 (germline): MDHEN, SYDVKM. The CDR3 length is 11 residues. The CDR3 sequence: CASLDSYEQYF. The CDR3 DNA reads as TGTGCCAGCCTCGACTCCTACGAGCAGTACTTC.